This T cell receptor (beta chain) appears in the sequencing data of a study of T-cell memory formation after mild COVID-19 (TCRdb year 2021). At the level of the whole study: TCR sequence clusters from the two donors were found to be largely donor specific. The cohort was made up of two young adult volunteers, one female and one male, who were previously healthy. In two donors, T-cell clones that expanded and contracted after mild COVID-19 were followed by sequencing TCRalpha and TCRbeta repertoires longitudinally.

The sequencer was an Illumina NovaSeq 6000. Using 5'RACE with constant-segment primers, TCRalpha and TCRbeta cDNA libraries were constructed, with sample barcodes and unique molecular identifiers added in the process. Trizol reagent was used to extract RNA from every sample. Libraries were amplified in two PCR steps, with a second sample barcode and Illumina TruSeq adapters added in the second step. Sequencing of the libraries was done on an Illumina NovaSeq, producing 2 x 150 bp paired-end reads. The authors' analysis ran thus. The reads were demultiplexed and collapsed into UMI-guided consensus sequences using migec v1.2.7. Using mixcr v2.1.11, UMI consensuses were aligned to TRA and TRB V and J templates and then assembled into clonotypes. A clonotype was counted as expanded or contracted only if both edgeR and NoisET called the change significant, with noise models trained on biological replicates. For edgeR calls, the cutoffs were a false discovery rate-adjusted p below 0.01 and a log2 fold-change threshold of 1. As an exploratory analysis of dynamics, PCA with hierarchical clustering was applied to max-normalized trajectories of the 1000 most abundant clonotypes. The CD4 or CD8 phenotype of responding clones was assigned using the separately sequenced CD4+ and CD8+ repertoires. Using fastp trimming at Q25 and MiXCR clonotype assembly, TCRdb reanalyzed the public sequencing data and kept in-frame beta chains. Each entry is one CDR3 protein sequence, shown with its most common DNA and genes. TCRdb, rather than the study authors, made the V and J calls. The sample includes about 57,000 distinct CDR3 sequences, with more than 10% observed a single time. 20% to 25% of the sample rests with the top ten.

Paper-wide results and their limitations: Clones contracting from day 15 to 85 had balanced CD4/CD8 phenotypes, while a second wave expanding from day 15 to 37 was biased towards CD4+. SARS-CoV-2 specificity was not confirmed for the second-wave clones peaking on day 37. Contracting CD4+ clones were located mainly in the CM and EM memory subsets, whereas CD8+ clones were found to be enriched in EMRA. Some responding clones were found in pre-infection memory, which suggests that pre-existing cross-reactive memory T cells took part in the SARS-CoV-2 response. The study included only a couple of mild cases, and larger cohorts that include severe cases with pre-infection samples were judged to be necessary.

PBMCs were isolated by Ficoll-Paque density gradient centrifugation. Based on the germline V gene, the CDR1 and CDR2 sequences are SGHTA and FQGTGA. Inclusive of the bounding cysteine and phenylalanine, the CDR3 is 15 residues long. The read is trimmed to its CDR3 DNA, 45 bases read in frame from base 1. For this chain, trimming is 5 bases at the V end and 9 bases at the J end, and the number of junction bases without a gene match is 8. This clonotype came up a few times. It lacks a known antigen. No qualities accompany the bases; no much larger clone lies one base away. The TCR was taken from a man younger than 35 who had mild COVID-19 (a few samples of this study predate the infection). The sample titles of this study are shuffled in the database, so cell type and time point are left out; the donor was told from shared clones. Source material: PBMCs or a T cell subset sorted from them (not recorded which). The V gene is TRBV7-3 and the J gene is TRBJ1-6, and 9 bases in between align with TRBD1. The nucleotide sequence is given as TGTGCCAGCAGCGCTGGGGGACAGGGCCGTTCACCCCTCCACTTT. The encoded protein is CASSAGGQGRSPLHF.